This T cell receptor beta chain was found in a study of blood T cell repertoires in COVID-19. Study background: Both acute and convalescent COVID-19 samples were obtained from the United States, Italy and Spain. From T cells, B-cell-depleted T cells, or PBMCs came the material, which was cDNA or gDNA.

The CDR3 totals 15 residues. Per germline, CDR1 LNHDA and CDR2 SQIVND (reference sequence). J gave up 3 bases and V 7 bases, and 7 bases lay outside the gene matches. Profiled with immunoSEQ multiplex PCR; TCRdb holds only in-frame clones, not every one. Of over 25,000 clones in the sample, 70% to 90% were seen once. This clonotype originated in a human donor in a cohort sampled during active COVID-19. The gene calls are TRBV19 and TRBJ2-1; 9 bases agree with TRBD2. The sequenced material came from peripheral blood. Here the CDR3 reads CASKSGGGVYNEQFF. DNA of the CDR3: TGTGCCAGTAAGAGTGGCGGGGGGGTCTACAATGAGCAGTTCTTC.